The subject of this entry is one T cell receptor beta chain. Its target is not known. This entry is derived from a study of T cells after yellow fever vaccination. The wider study: It was SMART-Seq v4 Ultra Low Input that prepared the fractions with low cell numbers. Study observations and caveats: Clones that expanded after primary vaccination mostly reappeared after the booster (roughly 95% CD4, roughly 87% CD8).

A 5'RACE template-switching step, the method used to make TCR cDNA, added a universal primer site and UMIs. TCRdb processed the 5' RACE reads anew with MiXCR; each CDR3 protein has one entry. The sample consists of about 370,000 distinct CDR3 sequences, 11% of them appearing once. This TCR was sampled from a man between 18 and 35 years old who received the YFV17D yellow fever vaccine. The sample here was PBMCs, taken on the day of the first yellow fever vaccination.

The CDR3 DNA reads TGTGCCAGCAGCTTGAACAACTATGGCTACACCTTC. This encodes CASSLNNYGYTF. The chain links TRBV5-4 to TRBJ1-2; D unclear. The CDR3 has 12 amino acids. Deletions cut 1 base from V and 2 bases from J, with 3 bases between. Germline values: CDR1 SGHNT, CDR2 YYREEE (reference sequence).